The rows below give T cell receptor beta chains drawn from one sample of a study of vaccination and CD4 T cells after COVID-19. Their cognate antigens are unknown. TCRdb passed the PCR reads through MiXCR, listing each CDR3 protein once. The sample lists 11,000 to 15,000 distinct CDR3 sequences, less than 50% occurring once. Sequenced material: cultured CD4+ T cells from blood. These receptors were collected from a human donor with COVID-19. The CDR3 runs from the conserved cysteine through the conserved F or W. Each record gives: J gene, D gene, V gene, clone size, CDR3 protein, CDR3 DNA. The D gene is left open where the match is weak. Rows may omit the clone size; those that give it use once, few, many or a size class.

TRBJ2-7 | TRBD1 | TRBV6-1 | NA | CASSGRTGAGEQYF | TGTGCCAGCAGTGGCCGCACAGGGGCTGGTGAGCAGTACTTC
TRBJ2-7 | NA | TRBV7-2 | NA | CASSTGTYYEQYF | TGTGCCAGCAGCACGGGGACTTACTACGAGCAGTACTTC
TRBJ1-1 | TRBD1 | TRBV28 | few | CASSLSDRVNTEAFF | TGTGCCAGCAGTTTATCTGACAGGGTGAACACTGAAGCTTTCTTT
TRBJ2-4 | TRBD1 | TRBV20-1 | NA | CSARETGTGLNIQYF | TGCAGTGCTAGAGAGACCGGGACAGGGTTGAACATTCAGTACTTC
TRBJ1-1 | NA | TRBV7-9 | few | CASSRGGNTEAFF | TGTGCCAGCAGCCGGGGCGGAAACACTGAAGCTTTCTTT
TRBJ1-4 | NA | TRBV7-9 | few | CASSPSGGVEKLFF | TGTGCCAGCAGCCCCTCTGGGGGGGTTGAAAAACTGTTTTTT
TRBJ1-5 | NA | TRBV7-6 | few | CASSPSGWGGQPQHF | TGTGCCAGCAGCCCTAGCGGCTGGGGAGGTCAGCCCCAGCATTTT
TRBJ1-5 | TRBD1 | TRBV7-8 | few | CASSLGTGFTSSNQPQHF | TGTGCCAGCAGCTTAGGGACAGGGTTTACCTCAAGCAATCAGCCCCAGCATTTT
TRBJ2-3 | TRBD1 | TRBV7-2 | NA | CASSYKGQGSTDTQYF | TGTGCCAGCAGCTACAAGGGACAGGGCAGCACAGATACGCAGTATTTT
TRBJ2-5 | NA | TRBV10-3 | NA | CAAQGNGQETQYF | TGTGCCGCGCAAGGAAACGGGCAAGAGACCCAGTACTTC
TRBJ1-2 | NA | TRBV28 | NA | CAIGRGGYGYTF | TGTGCCATCGGACGGGGGGGATATGGCTACACCTTC
TRBJ1-5 | NA | TRBV9 | NA | CASSVDGVQPQHF | TGTGCCAGCAGCGTAGATGGGGTTCAGCCCCAGCATTTT
TRBJ2-4 | TRBD2 | TRBV20-1 | NA | CSANSRTSGGVKNIQYF | TGCAGTGCTAACTCTCGGACTAGCGGGGGGGTCAAAAACATTCAGTACTTC
TRBJ1-5 | NA | TRBV19 | few | CASSISSSGAQQPQHF | TGTGCCAGTAGTATCTCTAGTTCGGGGGCCCAACAGCCCCAGCATTTT
TRBJ1-3 | NA | TRBV29-1 | NA | CSVDPSGSGNTIYF | TGCAGCGTTGACCCATCAGGCTCTGGAAACACCATATATTTT
TRBJ2-1 | TRBD2 | TRBV20-1 | NA | CSARPRLAGDSNEQFF | TGCAGTGCTAGACCCCGACTAGCGGGGGACTCCAATGAGCAGTTCTTC
TRBJ2-3 | NA | TRBV6-4 | few | CASSLTMEADTQYF | TGTGCCAGCAGCTTGACTATGGAGGCAGATACGCAGTATTTT
TRBJ1-1 | NA | TRBV20-1 | medium-sized | CSATGRRGGWDTEAFF | TGCAGTGCTACCGGGAGGCGGGGGGGGTGGGACACTGAAGCTTTCTTT
TRBJ1-5 | NA | TRBV4-2 | NA | CASSQDFGGRSQPQHF | TGTGCCAGCAGCCAAGATTTCGGGGGTCGGAGTCAGCCCCAGCATTTT
TRBJ2-7 | NA | TRBV11-2 | NA | CASSLSSGTPYEQYF | TGTGCCAGCAGCTTATCATCAGGGACCCCCTACGAGCAGTACTTC
TRBJ1-6 | NA | TRBV27 | few | CASTFSPESPLHF | TGTGCCAGCACCTTCTCCCCTGAATCACCCCTCCACTTT
TRBJ2-5 | NA | TRBV5-4 | NA | CTSSLGVGEETQYF | TGTACCAGCAGCTTGGGTGTAGGCGAAGAGACCCAGTACTTC